The 6 T cell receptor beta chains given below trace back to one sample, sequenced in a study of blood T cell repertoires in COVID-19. TCRdb's copy holds only in-frame clones and misses some; the assay was immunoSEQ multiplex PCR. In the table there are about 110,000 clones, approximately 81% of which are singletons. Source material: peripheral blood. These receptors were collected from a human donor in a cohort sampled during active COVID-19.

The chain has TRBV9 and TRBJ2-1, with 10 bases that match TRBD2. The germline CDR1 and CDR2 sequences are SGDLS and YYNGEE. The length of the CDR3 is 18 residues. V was clipped by 0 bases and J by 1 base; unmatched bases: 7. CDR3 loop: CASSVARVLAGSYNEQFF. CDR3 DNA sequence: TGTGCCAGCAGCGTAGCTAGAGTACTAGCGGGGTCCTACAATGAGCAGTTCTTC.

The rearrangement joins TRBV10-3 to TRBJ2-1; TRBD2 matches 7 bases. V gave up 6 bases and J gave up 9 bases; unmatched junction bases: 11. The germline CDR1 and CDR2 sequences are ENHRY and SYGVKD. The CDR3 sequence is 14 residues long. Here the CDR3 DNA reads TGTGCCATCAGGCCCGGACTAGATGTTGGTGAGCAGTTCTTC. Protein: CAIRPGLDVGEQFF.

The chain recombines TRBV30 with TRBJ2-7; D may be TRBD1 (5 bases). The CDR3 is 14 residues long. Germline V CDR1 and CDR2: GTSNPN, SVGIG (reference sequence). Deletions cut 3 bases from V and 1 base from J, with 13 bases between. The CDR3 DNA is TGTGCCTGGAGAGGGCAGGGTCTTTCCTACGAGCAGTACTTC. Translating it yields CAWRGQGLSYEQYF.

CDR3 coding DNA: TGTGCCAGCAGTTTCTCGGGACTAGCCAAAAACATTCAGTACTTC. Translated: CASSFSGLAKNIQYF. J is TRBJ2-4 and V is TRBV27; tentative D call: TRBD2 (6 bases). CDR1 and CDR2 from the germline V gene are MNHEY and SMNVEV (reference sequence). The CDR3 length is 15 residues. Trimming stripped 3 bases from V and 0 bases from J, with 9 bases between.

The V gene is TRBV18, the J gene TRBJ2-1; TRBD1 might be the D (5 bases). The CDR3 has 16 amino acids. Germline CDR1 reads KGHSH; CDR2 reads LQKENI. Trimming cost V 2 bases and J 6 bases, with 17 bases left between them. The CDR3 spells CASSPSPTAIRNEQFF. As DNA, the CDR3 is TGTGCCAGCTCACCATCGCCGACAGCCATCCGCAATGAGCAGTTCTTC. The entire variable domain, with the rest obtained from reference TRBV18 and TRBJ2-1, is as follows: NAGVMQNPRHLVRRRGQEARLRCSPMKGHSHVYWYRQLPEEGLKFMVYLQKENIIDESGMPKERFSAEFPKEGPSILRIQQVVRGDSAAYFCASSPSPTAIRNEQFFGPGTRLTVL.

The table lists this clone with a few counts. This chain connects TRBV27 to TRBJ2-1; a weak D match, TRBD2 (6 bases). CDR3 length equals 14 residues. Trimming took 6 bases from V and 4 from J, leaving 13 bases between them. Germline V gene data show CDR1 as MNHEY and CDR2 as SMNVEV (reference sequence). For the CDR3, the DNA is TGTGCCAGCAGCTCCCCGGGACTTTACAATGAGCAGTTCTTC. It translates to CASSSPGLYNEQFF.